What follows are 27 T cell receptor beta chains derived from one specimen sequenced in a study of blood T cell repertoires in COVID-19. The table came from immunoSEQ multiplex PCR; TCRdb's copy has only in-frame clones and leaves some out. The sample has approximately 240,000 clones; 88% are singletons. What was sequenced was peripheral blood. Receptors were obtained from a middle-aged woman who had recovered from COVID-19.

The CDR3, as DNA: TGTGCCAGCAGCTTTGACAAAACCTACGAGCAGTACTTC. This codes for CASSFDKTYEQYF. The V call is TRBV12-1, the J call TRBJ2-7; the table assigns TRBD1, which was not confirmed against the DNA. TRBV12-1 is listed as a pseudogene. The CDR3 is 13 amino acids.

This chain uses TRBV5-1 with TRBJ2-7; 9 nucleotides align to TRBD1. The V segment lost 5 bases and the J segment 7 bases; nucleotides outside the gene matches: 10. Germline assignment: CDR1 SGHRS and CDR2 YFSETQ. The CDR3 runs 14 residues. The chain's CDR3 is CASSPGTGSGEQYF. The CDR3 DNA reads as TGCGCCAGCAGTCCCGGGACAGGGTCGGGGGAGCAGTACTTC.

CDR3 DNA: TGTGCCAGCAGCCCACAACTAGCGGGGGGATTAGAGACCCAGTACTTC. Translated, it gives CASSPQLAGGLETQYF. The V and J genes are TRBV7-2 and TRBJ2-5; 12 positions agree with TRBD2. The germline gives CDR1 SGHTA, CDR2 FQGNSA. Trimming removed 5 bases from V and 4 bases from J; junction bases left unmatched: 8. The CDR3 has 16 residues. Using reference TRBV7-2 and TRBJ2-5 for the parts outside the CDR3, the full variable domain is GAGVSQSPSNKVTEKGKDVELRCDPISGHTALYWYRQSLGQGLEFLIYFQGNSAPDKSGLPSDRFSAERTGGSVSTLTIQRTQQEDSAVYLCASSPQLAGGLETQYFGPGTRLLVL.

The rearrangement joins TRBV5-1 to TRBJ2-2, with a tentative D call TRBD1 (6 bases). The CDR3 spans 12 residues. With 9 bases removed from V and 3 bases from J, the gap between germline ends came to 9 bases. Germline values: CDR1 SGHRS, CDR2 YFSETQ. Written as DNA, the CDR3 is TGCGCCACCAGACAGGACACCGGGGAGCTGTTTTTT. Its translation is CATRQDTGELFF.

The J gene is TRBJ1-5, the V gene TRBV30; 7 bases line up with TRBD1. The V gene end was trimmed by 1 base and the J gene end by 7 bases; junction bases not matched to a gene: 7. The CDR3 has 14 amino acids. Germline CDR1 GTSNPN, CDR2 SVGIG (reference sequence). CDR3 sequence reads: CAWSAWQGDQPQHF. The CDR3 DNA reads TGTGCCTGGAGTGCTTGGCAGGGGGACCAGCCCCAGCATTTT.

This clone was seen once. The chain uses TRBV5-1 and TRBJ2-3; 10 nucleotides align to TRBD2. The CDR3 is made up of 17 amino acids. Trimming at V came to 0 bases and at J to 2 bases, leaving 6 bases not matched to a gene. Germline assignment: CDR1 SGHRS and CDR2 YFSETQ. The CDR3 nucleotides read TGCGCCAGCAGCTTGGGTAGCGGGGGGTTCTCCACAGATACGCAGTATTTT. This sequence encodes CASSLGSGGFSTDTQYF.

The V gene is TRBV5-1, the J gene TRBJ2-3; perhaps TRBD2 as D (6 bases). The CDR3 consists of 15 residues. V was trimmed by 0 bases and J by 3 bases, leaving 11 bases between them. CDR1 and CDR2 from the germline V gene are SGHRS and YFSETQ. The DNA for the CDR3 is TGCGCCAGCAGCTTGGTTGCGGGGAGTACAGATACGCAGTATTTT. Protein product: CASSLVAGSTDTQYF.

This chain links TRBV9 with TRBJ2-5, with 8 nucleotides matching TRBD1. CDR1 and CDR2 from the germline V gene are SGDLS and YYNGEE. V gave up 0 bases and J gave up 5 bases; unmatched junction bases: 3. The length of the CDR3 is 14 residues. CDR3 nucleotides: TGTGCCAGCAGCGTAGAACAGGGGGGCGAGACCCAGTACTTC. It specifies CASSVEQGGETQYF.

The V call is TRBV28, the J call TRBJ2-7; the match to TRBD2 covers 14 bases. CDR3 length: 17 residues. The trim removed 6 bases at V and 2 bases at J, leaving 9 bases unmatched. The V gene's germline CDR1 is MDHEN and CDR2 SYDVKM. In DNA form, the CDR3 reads TGTGCCAGCAGCATCCGGACTAGCGGGGGGAAAACCTACGAGCAGTACTTC. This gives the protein CASSIRTSGGKTYEQYF.

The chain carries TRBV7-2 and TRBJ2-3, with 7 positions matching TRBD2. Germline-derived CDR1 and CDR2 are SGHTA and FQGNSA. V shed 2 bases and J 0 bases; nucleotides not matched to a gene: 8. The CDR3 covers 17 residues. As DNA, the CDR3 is TGTGCCAGCAGCTTACTATTAGGCGGGGGAAGCACAGATACGCAGTATTTT. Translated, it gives CASSLLLGGGSTDTQYF.

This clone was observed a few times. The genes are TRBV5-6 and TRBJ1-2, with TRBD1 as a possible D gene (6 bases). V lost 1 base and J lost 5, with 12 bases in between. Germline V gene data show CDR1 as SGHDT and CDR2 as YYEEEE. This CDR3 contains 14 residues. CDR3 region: CASSLFPGVYGYTF. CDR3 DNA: TGTGCCAGCAGCTTGTTCCCAGGGGTTTATGGCTACACCTTC. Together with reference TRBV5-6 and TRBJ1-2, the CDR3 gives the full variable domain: DAGVTQSPTHLIKTRGQQVTLRCSPKSGHDTVSWYQQALGQGPQFIFQYYEEEERQRGNFPDRFSGHQFPNYSSELNVNALLLGDSALYLCASSLFPGVYGYTFGSGTRLTVV.

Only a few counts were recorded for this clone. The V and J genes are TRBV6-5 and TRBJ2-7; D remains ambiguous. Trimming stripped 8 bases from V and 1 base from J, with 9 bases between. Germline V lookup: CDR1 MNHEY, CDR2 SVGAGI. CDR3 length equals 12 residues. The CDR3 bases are TGTGCCAGCTTCGACGGGTCCTACGAGCAGTACTTC. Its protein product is CASFDGSYEQYF.

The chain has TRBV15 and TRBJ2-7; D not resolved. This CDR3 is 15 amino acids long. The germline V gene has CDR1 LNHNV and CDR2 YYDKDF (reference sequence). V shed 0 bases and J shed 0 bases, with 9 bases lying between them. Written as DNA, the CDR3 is TGTGCCACCAGCAGAGATGACACAGCCTCCTACGAGCAGTACTTC. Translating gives CATSRDDTASYEQYF.

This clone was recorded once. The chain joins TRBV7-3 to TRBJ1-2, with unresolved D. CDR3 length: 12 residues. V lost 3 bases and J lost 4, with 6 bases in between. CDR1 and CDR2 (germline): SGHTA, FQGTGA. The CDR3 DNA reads TGTGCCAGCAGCTTCGGAGGCTATGGCTACACCTTC. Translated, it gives CASSFGGYGYTF. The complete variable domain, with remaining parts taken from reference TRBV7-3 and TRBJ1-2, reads GAGVSQTPSNKVTEKGKYVELRCDPISGHTALYWYRQSLGQGPEFLIYFQGTGAADDSGLPNDRFFAVRPEGSVSTLKIQRTERGDSAVYLCASSFGGYGYTFGSGTRLTVV.

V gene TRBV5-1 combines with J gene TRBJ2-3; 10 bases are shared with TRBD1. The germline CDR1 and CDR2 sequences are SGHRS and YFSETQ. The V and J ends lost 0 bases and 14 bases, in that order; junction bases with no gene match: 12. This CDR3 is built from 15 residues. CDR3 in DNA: TGCGCCAGCAGCTTGGCAGGGACAGGGGCCCCGAGTCTGTATTTT. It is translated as CASSLAGTGAPSLYF.

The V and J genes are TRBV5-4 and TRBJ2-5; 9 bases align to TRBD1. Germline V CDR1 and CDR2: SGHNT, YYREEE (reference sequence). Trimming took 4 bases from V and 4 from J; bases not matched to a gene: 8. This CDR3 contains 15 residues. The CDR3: CASSIWTGETETQYF. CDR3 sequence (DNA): TGTGCCAGCAGCATCTGGACAGGGGAGACAGAGACCCAGTACTTC.

CDR3 sequence (DNA): TGCGCCAGCCGGACAGGGAGCGACATTCAGTACTTC. This codes for CASRTGSDIQYF. The V gene is TRBV5-1, the J gene TRBJ2-4, with TRBD1 identical over 8 bases. Germline trimming cut 7 bases from V and 8 bases from J; bases unmatched to any gene: 5. Germline lookup yields CDR1 SGHRS and CDR2 YFSETQ. This CDR3 spans 12 amino acids. Full variable domain (remainder filled in from reference TRBV5-1 and TRBJ2-4): KAGVTQTPRYLIKTRGQQVTLSCSPISGHRSVSWYQQTPGQGLQFLFEYFSETQRNKGNFPGRFSGRQFSNSRSEMNVSTLELGDSALYLCASRTGSDIQYFGAGTRLSVL.

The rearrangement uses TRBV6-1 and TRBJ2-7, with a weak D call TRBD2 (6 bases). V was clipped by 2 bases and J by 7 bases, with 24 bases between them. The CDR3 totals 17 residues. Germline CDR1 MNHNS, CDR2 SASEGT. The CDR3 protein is CASSETSPTFLLWEQYF. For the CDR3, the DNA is TGTGCCAGCAGTGAAACTAGCCCAACTTTCCTTCTATGGGAGCAGTACTTC.

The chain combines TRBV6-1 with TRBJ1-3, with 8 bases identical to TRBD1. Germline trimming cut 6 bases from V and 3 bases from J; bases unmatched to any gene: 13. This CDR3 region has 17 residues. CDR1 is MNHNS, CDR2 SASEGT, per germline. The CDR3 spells CASSEPRTGRDGNTIYF. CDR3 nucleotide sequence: TGTGCCAGCAGCGAACCTCGGACAGGGAGGGATGGAAACACCATATATTTT.

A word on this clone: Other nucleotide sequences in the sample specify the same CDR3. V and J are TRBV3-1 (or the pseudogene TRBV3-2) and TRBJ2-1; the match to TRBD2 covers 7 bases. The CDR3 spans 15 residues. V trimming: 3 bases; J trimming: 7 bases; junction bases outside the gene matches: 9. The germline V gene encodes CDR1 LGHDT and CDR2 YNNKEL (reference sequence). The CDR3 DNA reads TGTGCCAGCAGCCAGGGGCGGGAGTGGGGGAATGAGCAGTTCTTC. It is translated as CASSQGREWGNEQFF.

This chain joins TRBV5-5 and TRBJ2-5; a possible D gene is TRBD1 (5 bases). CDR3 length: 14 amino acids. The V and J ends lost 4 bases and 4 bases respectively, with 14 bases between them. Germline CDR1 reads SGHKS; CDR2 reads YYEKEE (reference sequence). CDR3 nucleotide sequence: TGTGCCAGCAGCCGAGGAAGTCAGGGAGAGACCCAGTACTTC. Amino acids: CASSRGSQGETQYF.

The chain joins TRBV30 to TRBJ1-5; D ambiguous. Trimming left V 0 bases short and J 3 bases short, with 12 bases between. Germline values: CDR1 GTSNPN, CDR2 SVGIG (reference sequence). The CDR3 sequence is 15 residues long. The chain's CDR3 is CAWSVQQIPNQPQHF. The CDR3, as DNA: TGTGCCTGGAGTGTACAACAGATCCCCAATCAGCCCCAGCATTTT.

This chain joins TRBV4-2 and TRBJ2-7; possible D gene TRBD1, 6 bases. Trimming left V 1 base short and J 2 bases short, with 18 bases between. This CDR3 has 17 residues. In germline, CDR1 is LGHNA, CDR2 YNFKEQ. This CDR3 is CASSQAGPQGIPYEQYF. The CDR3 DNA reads TGTGCCAGCAGCCAAGCGGGGCCCCAGGGGATTCCCTACGAGCAGTACTTC.

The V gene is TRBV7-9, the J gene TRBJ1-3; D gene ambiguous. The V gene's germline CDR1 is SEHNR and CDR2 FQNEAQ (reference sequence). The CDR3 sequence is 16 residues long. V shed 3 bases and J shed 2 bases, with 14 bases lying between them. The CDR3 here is CASSLWEEGPGNTIYF. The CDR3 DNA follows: TGTGCCAGCAGCTTGTGGGAGGAAGGGCCTGGAAACACCATATATTTT.

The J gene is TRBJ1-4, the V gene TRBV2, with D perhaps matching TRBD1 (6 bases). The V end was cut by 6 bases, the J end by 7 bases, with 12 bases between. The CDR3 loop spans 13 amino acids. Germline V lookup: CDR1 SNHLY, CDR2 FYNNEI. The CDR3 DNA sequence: TGTGCCAGCAGACAGGGAGAGAGTGAAAAACTGTTTTTT. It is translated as CASRQGESEKLFF.

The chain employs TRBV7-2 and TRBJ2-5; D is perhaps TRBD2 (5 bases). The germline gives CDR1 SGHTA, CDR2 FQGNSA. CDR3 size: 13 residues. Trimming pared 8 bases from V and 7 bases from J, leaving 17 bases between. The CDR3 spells CASQRTVAGTQYF. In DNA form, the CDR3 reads TGTGCCAGCCAGAGGACGGTGGCGGGGACCCAGTACTTC.

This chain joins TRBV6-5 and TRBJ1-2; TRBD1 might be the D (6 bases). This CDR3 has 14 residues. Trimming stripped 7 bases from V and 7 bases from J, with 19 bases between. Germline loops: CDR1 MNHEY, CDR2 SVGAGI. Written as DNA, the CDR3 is TGTGCCAGCATCACAACGGGGGGCTTAGGTGGCTACACCTTC. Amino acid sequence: CASITTGGLGGYTF.